The rows below give T cell receptor beta chains drawn from one sample of a study of blood T cell repertoires in COVID-19. TCRdb's copy holds only in-frame clones and misses some; the assay was immunoSEQ multiplex PCR. The data hold around 250,000 clones, with 80% to 90% observed a single time. Sequenced sample: PBMCs or T cells enriched from blood (not recorded which). Source of these receptors: a man between 18 and 29 years old who had recovered from COVID-19. Both conserved end residues are part of each CDR3. D genes are given only for firm matches. Rows give clone size only sometimes, using once, few, many, or a class for an expanded clone.

TRBJ2-7,TRBD2,NA,TRBV3-1/TRBV3-2,TGTGCCAGCAGCCCGGGACTAGCGGGAGTTTACGAGCAGTACTTC,CASSPGLAGVYEQYF
TRBJ1-1,NA,NA,TRBV24-1,TGTGCCACCCAGGTAGGGGTGGGGACTGAAGCTTTCTTT,CATQVGVGTEAFF
TRBJ2-3,TRBD1,NA,TRBV6-5,TGTGCCAGCAGCATACAGGGGGCGCAGGCAGATACGCAGTATTTT,CASSIQGAQADTQYF
TRBJ2-3,TRBD2,NA,TRBV7-2,TGTGCCAGCAAAAAGCGGGGAGCAACAGATACGCAGTATTTT,CASKKRGATDTQYF
TRBJ1-2,TRBD1,once,TRBV6-5,TGTGCCAGCAGCCCCACCGGGACAGGGGATGGGGGCTACACCTTC,CASSPTGTGDGGYTF
TRBJ2-4,TRBD2,NA,TRBV7-6,TGTGCCAGCAGCTTACCTCTAGCGGGGGGAGAAAACATTCAGTACTTC,CASSLPLAGGENIQYF
TRBJ1-5,TRBD1,NA,TRBV28,TGTGCCAGCAGTCGATACAGGGGAGAGAGCAATCAGCCCCAGCATTTT,CASSRYRGESNQPQHF
TRBJ2-7,NA,NA,TRBV7-2,TGTGCCAGCGCCAGTGAGGCGGATCGATCCTACGAGCAGTACTTC,CASASEADRSYEQYF
TRBJ1-3,NA,NA,TRBV15,TGTGCCACCAGCCCTCCAGGATCTGGAAACACCATATATTTT,CATSPPGSGNTIYF
TRBJ1-4,TRBD1,NA,TRBV6-4,TGTGCCAGCACCTGGGACAGGGGCGATGAAAAACTGTTTTTT,CASTWDRGDEKLFF
TRBJ1-1,NA,few,TRBV5-1,TGCGCCAGCAGCTTGGCTGTCGGGGTTAGCGCTGAAGCTTTCTTT,CASSLAVGVSAEAFF
TRBJ1-1,NA,NA,TRBV9,TGTGCCAGCAGCGCAGAACCAGGGGTTGAAGCTTTCTTT,CASSAEPGVEAFF
TRBJ2-7,NA,NA,TRBV12-3/TRBV12-4,TGTGCCAGCAGTTTTAGGGGCGAGCAGTACTTC,CASSFRGEQYF
TRBJ2-7,NA,NA,TRBV24-1,TGTGCCACCAGTGATTGGGGGGGGGCCGAGTACTTC,CATSDWGGAEYF
TRBJ2-5,NA,NA,TRBV19,TGTGCCAGTAGTATAGTCACAGGGTTAGTCGGCAAACAAGAGACCCAGTACTTC,CASSIVTGLVGKQETQYF
TRBJ2-3,TRBD2,NA,TRBV11-2,TGTGCCAGCAGCTTGAGCGGGATGATCACAGATACGCAGTATTTT,CASSLSGMITDTQYF
TRBJ2-7,NA,NA,TRBV4-1,TGCGCCAGCAGCCATGGAAGGGGGGACAGTCCCTACGAGCAGTACTTC,CASSHGRGDSPYEQYF
TRBJ1-4,TRBD1,NA,TRBV5-1,TGCGCCAGCAGCTACGGGACAGGGGGCTTTTTTAATGAAAAACTGTTTTTT,CASSYGTGGFFNEKLFF
TRBJ1-2,TRBD1,NA,TRBV28,TGTGCCAGCAGCGACCCCGGGACAGGGCTCTATGGCTACACCTTC,CASSDPGTGLYGYTF
TRBJ1-4,TRBD1,NA,TRBV2,TGTGCCGCTACGACAGGGGGCCTTGAAAAACTGTTTTTT,CAATTGGLEKLFF
TRBJ1-4,NA,once,TRBV28,TGTGCCAGCAGTTTATACGGGGATTATGAAAAACTGTTTTTT,CASSLYGDYEKLFF
TRBJ2-7,TRBD1,NA,TRBV5-1,TGCGCCAGCAGCCCCGGGACAGGGGTGTACGAGCAGTACTTC,CASSPGTGVYEQYF
TRBJ2-1,NA,NA,TRBV9,TGTGCCAGCAGCGTAGCCCCGGGACTCAATGAGCAGTTCTTC,CASSVAPGLNEQFF
TRBJ1-2,NA,NA,TRBV10-3,TGTGCCATCAGTGAGGACAACGCCTATGGCTACACCTTC,CAISEDNAYGYTF
TRBJ1-4,NA,NA,TRBV6-1,TGTGCCAGCAGTGGGGGAGGGTTTCTGGTTAATGAAAAACTGTTTTTT,CASSGGGFLVNEKLFF
TRBJ2-7,NA,NA,TRBV4-1,TGCGCCAGCAGCCAAGATGGAGCGGACCCCTACGAGCAGTACTTC,CASSQDGADPYEQYF
TRBJ2-1,NA,NA,TRBV3-1/TRBV3-2,TGTGCCAGCAGCCAGGGTAGTAGCGGCAATGAGCAGTTCTTC,CASSQGSSGNEQFF
TRBJ1-6,TRBD1,NA,TRBV7-9,TGTGCCAGCAGCTTGGGACAGGATAATTCACCCCTCCACTTT,CASSLGQDNSPLHF
TRBJ2-3,TRBD1,NA,TRBV7-8,TGTGCCAGCAGACGGACAGGGGAAGAACTAAGCACAGATACGCAGTATTTT,CASRRTGEELSTDTQYF
TRBJ1-1,TRBD1,few,TRBV7-4,TGTGCCAGCAGCTTGCATTCCGGGACAGGGGAGACTGAAGCTTTCTTT,CASSLHSGTGETEAFF
TRBJ1-6,NA,few,TRBV2,TGTGCCAGCGGAGACCAGCTCGGGTCACCCCTCCACTTT,CASGDQLGSPLHF
TRBJ2-2,NA,NA,TRBV2,TGTGCCAGCAGTGAAGCTGTGGAGGGGGAGCTGTTTTTT,CASSEAVEGELFF
TRBJ1-1,NA,NA,TRBV10-3,TGTGCCACCGGGGGGCAAGGGGGAACTGAAGCTTTCTTT,CATGGQGGTEAFF
TRBJ2-2,TRBD2,NA,TRBV6-4,TGTGCCAGCAGTGACCACCCCGGGGGGGGGCGAACCGGGGAGCTGTTTTTT,CASSDHPGGGRTGELFF
TRBJ2-1,NA,once,TRBV20-1,TGCAGTGCTAGTCTTATGACGGCGGCCAGCTCCTACAATGAGCAGTTCTTC,CSASLMTAASSYNEQFF
TRBJ1-1,NA,NA,TRBV19,TGTGCCACATACGACGGGACTGAAGCTTTCTTT,CATYDGTEAFF
TRBJ2-5,TRBD2,NA,TRBV5-4,TGTGCCAGCAGACCGGGGACTAGGGGAGAAGGGACCCAGTACTTC,CASRPGTRGEGTQYF
TRBJ1-2,NA,NA,TRBV18,TGTGCCAGCTCAGCGGGACGGATCTATGGCTACACCTTC,CASSAGRIYGYTF
TRBJ1-5,TRBD1,NA,TRBV5-1,TGCGCCAGCAGCCCTGGGACAGAAAATCAGCCCCAGCATTTT,CASSPGTENQPQHF
TRBJ1-1,NA,NA,TRBV19,TGTGCCAGTAGTATGGCAGTTTTTAACACTGAAGCTTTCTTT,CASSMAVFNTEAFF
TRBJ2-1,TRBD1,NA,TRBV10-3,TGTGCCATCAGTGAGTCGAGTGGGACAGGGGGTTACAATGAGCAGTTCTTC,CAISESSGTGGYNEQFF
TRBJ1-2,TRBD1,NA,TRBV28,TGTGCCAGCAGTGGGGGACAGCCTTATGGCTACACCTTC,CASSGGQPYGYTF
TRBJ1-3,NA,NA,TRBV6-5,TGTGCCAGCAGACTCAGGGGTTCGGCTGGAAACACCATATATTTT,CASRLRGSAGNTIYF
TRBJ1-3,NA,NA,TRBV14,TGTGCCAGCAGCCAAGATTACCGGACCATATATTTT,CASSQDYRTIYF
TRBJ1-4,NA,NA,TRBV4-1,TGCGCCAGCAGCCAAGAAAGCCAGGCAAATGAAAAACTGTTTTTT,CASSQESQANEKLFF
TRBJ2-3,NA,NA,TRBV6-4,TGTGCCAGCAGTGACTCGAGGGAAGAAGGTGGCGATCACTTCACAGATACGCAGTATTTT,CASSDSREEGGDHFTDTQYF
TRBJ2-7,TRBD2,NA,TRBV28,TGTGCCAGCAGTCTTGGACTAGCGAAAACCTACGAGCAGTACTTC,CASSLGLAKTYEQYF
TRBJ1-6,TRBD1,NA,TRBV7-9,TGTGCCAGCAGCCCCGGACAGGGGGCGCGAATGATAGGTTCACCCCTCCACTTT,CASSPGQGARMIGSPLHF
TRBJ1-2,NA,NA,TRBV9,TGTGCCAGCAGCGGCCCAGGGAGGGGAGGCTACACCTTC,CASSGPGRGGYTF
TRBJ2-3,NA,NA,TRBV5-4,TGTGCCAGCAGCGCGGACCCGGGGGGCACAGATACGCAGTATTTT,CASSADPGGTDTQYF
TRBJ2-1,NA,NA,TRBV9,TGTGCCAGCAGCGTTGGACAGTACAATGAGCAGTTCTTC,CASSVGQYNEQFF
TRBJ2-7,NA,NA,TRBV7-9,TGTGCCAGCAGCGGCGAGAAGGTCGAGGGAGGCTACGAGCAGTACTTC,CASSGEKVEGGYEQYF